This T cell receptor (beta chain) comes out of a study of molecular identifiers for immune sequencing clone quantification. In TCRdb, the PCR reads were re-called with MiXCR into one record per CDR3 protein. The sample has approximately 41,000 distinct CDR3 sequences; approximately 21% are singletons. Study-level results: Amid approximately 1 million naive cells, spiked Jurkat TCR RNA from one cell was reportedly still detectable. Identical TCR molecules sharing a barcode could underestimate highly expanded clone sizes.

Sorted inputs of about 19,000 to 1,100,000 cells, with 10%, 30% or 50% RNA, yielded naive CD8 libraries. Trimming took off 0 bases at V and 0 bases at J, with 15 bases between the two ends. Germline V gene sequence: CDR1 LGHNA, CDR2 YSLEER. This CDR3 region has 18 residues. This clonotype has ten or more counts. Its antigen is still unknown. The rearrangement joins TRBV4-3 to TRBJ2-4; no definite D call. The clonotype originates from a human donor in good health. Some libraries in this study had Jurkat cell RNA spiked in. Sequenced sample: naive CD8+ T cells from blood, with Jurkat cell RNA spiked in. The subset denotes: FACS-sorted CD8+CD4-CCR7+CD45RA+ naive T cells. CDR3 amino acids: CASSQESGRLLAKNIQYF. CDR3 DNA: TGCGCCAGCAGCCAAGAATCGGGCAGACTCCTAGCCAAAAACATTCAGTACTTC.